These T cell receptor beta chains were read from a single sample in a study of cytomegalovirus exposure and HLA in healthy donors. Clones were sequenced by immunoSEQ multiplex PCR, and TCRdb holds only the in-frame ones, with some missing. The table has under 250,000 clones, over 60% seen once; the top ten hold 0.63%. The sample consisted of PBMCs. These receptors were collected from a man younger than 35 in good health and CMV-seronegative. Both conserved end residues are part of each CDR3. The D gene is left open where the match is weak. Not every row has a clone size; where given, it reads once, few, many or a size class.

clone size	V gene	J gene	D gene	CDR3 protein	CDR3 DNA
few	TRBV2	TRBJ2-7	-	CASSHPYWTGYEQYF	TGTGCCAGCAGTCACCCGTACTGGACTGGCTACGAGCAGTACTTC
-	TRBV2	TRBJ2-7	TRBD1	CASSAFPGQGYEQYF	TGTGCCAGCAGCGCCTTCCCGGGACAGGGTTACGAGCAGTACTTC
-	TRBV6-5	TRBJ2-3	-	CASKSESFGDTQYF	TGTGCCAGCAAATCTGAGAGTTTCGGAGATACGCAGTATTTT
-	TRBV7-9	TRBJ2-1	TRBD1	CASSPGQLGDEQFF	TGTGCCAGCAGCCCGGGACAGCTAGGGGACGAGCAGTTCTTC
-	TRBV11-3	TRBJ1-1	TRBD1	CASSSGTGRAFF	TGTGCCAGCAGCTCAGGGACAGGGCGAGCTTTCTTT
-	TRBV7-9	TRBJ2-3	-	CASSRLGGESTDTQYF	TGTGCCAGCAGCCGATTAGGAGGGGAGAGTACAGATACGCAGTATTTT
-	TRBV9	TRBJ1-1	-	CASSVGGGTKPKEAFF	TGTGCCAGCAGCGTAGGGGGGGGGACTAAGCCCAAGGAGGCTTTCTTT
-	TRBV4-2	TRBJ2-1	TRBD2	CASSQGTSGGTRYNEQFF	TGTGCCAGCAGCCAAGGGACTAGCGGGGGGACTAGGTACAATGAGCAGTTCTTC
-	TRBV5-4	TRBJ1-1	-	CASSSQGNTEAFF	TGTGCCAGCAGCTCGCAGGGGAACACTGAAGCTTTCTTT
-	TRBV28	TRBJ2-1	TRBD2	CASSLGLAGDRNEQFF	TGTGCCAGCAGTTTGGGACTAGCGGGAGATCGCAATGAGCAGTTCTTC
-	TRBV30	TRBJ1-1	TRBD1	CAWSPGQGVAFF	TGTGCCTGGAGTCCGGGACAGGGGGTAGCTTTCTTT
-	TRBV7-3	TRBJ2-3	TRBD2	CASSSQSTSGATADTQYF	TGTGCCAGCAGCTCCCAATCTACTAGCGGGGCAACAGCAGATACGCAGTATTTT
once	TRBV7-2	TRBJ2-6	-	CASSYDSSGANVLTF	TGTGCCAGCAGCTACGACTCGTCTGGGGCCAACGTCCTGACTTTC
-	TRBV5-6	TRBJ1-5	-	CASSLLAGAGNQPQHF	TGTGCCAGCAGCTTGTTAGCGGGGGCTGGCAATCAGCCCCAGCATTTT
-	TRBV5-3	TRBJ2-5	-	CARSLNTVRGGQYF	TGTGCCAGAAGCTTAAATACGGTCAGAGGTGGGCAGTACTTC
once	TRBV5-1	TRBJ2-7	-	CASSPEELAIQTYEQYF	TGCGCCAGCAGCCCCGAGGAATTAGCGATACAGACTTACGAGCAGTACTTC